Sequencing of this TCR beta chain was carried out in a study of T-cell memory formation after mild COVID-19. Study-wide points: CD4+ bias marked clones expanding day 15 to 37, unlike balanced contracting clones. That cross-reactive memory joined was suggested by some responding clones appearing in pre-infection memory. Contracting CD4+ clones were located mainly in CM and EM, and CD8+ clones in EMRA.

TCR alpha and TCR beta cDNA libraries with sample barcodes and UMIs came from 5'RACE using constant-segment primers. TCRdb called the 5' RACE reads again in MiXCR, with one record for every CDR3 protein. Of 250,000 to 350,000 distinct CDR3 sequences detected, roughly 15% appear once; the ten largest clones hold 22%. Details on this clonotype: Its antigen is undetermined.

This TCR was recovered from a man between 18 and 35 years old who had mild COVID-19 (a few samples of this study predate the infection). Cell type and time point are not known. Sequenced: PBMCs or a T cell subset sorted from them (not recorded which).

The CDR3 loop reads CASSDIALYGTEAFF. The CDR3 coding sequence is TGTGCCAGCAGTGATATTGCACTATACGGGACTGAAGCTTTCTTT. V and J are TRBV2 and TRBJ1-1; D is unresolved. V was shortened by 3 bases and J by 5 bases, with 16 bases between the two germline ends. CDR1 is SNHLY and CDR2 is FYNNEI in the germline V gene. The CDR3 is made up of 15 amino acids.